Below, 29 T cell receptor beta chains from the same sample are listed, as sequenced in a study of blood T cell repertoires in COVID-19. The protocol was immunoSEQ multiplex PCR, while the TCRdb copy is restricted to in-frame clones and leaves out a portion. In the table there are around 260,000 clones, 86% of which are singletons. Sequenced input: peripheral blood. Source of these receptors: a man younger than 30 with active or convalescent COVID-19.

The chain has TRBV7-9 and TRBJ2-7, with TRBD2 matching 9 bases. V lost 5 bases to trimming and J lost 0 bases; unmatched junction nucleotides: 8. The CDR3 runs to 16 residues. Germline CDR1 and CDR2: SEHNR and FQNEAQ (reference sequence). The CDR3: CASSTPSGVGSYEQYF. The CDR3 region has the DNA TGTGCCAGCAGCACACCTAGCGGGGTTGGCTCCTACGAGCAGTACTTC.

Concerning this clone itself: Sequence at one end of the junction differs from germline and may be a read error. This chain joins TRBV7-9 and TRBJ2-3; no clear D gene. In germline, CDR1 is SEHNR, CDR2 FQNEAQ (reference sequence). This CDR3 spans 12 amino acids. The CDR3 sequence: CASTLQTDTQYF. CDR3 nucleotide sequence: TGTGCCAGCACCTTACAGACAGATACGCAGTATTTT.

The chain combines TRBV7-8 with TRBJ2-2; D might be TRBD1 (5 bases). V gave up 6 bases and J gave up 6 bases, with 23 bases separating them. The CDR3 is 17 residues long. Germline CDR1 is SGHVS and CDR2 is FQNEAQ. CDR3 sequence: CASRRIVDRIGAGELFF. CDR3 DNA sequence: TGTGCCAGCAGAAGAATAGTTGACCGGATAGGGGCCGGGGAGCTGTTTTTT.

In DNA, the CDR3 is TGTGCCAGCAGCGTAGGACTAACCACAGATACGCAGTATTTT. Translation gives CASSVGLTTDTQYF. This chain joins TRBV9 and TRBJ2-3; tentatively, D is TRBD2 (5 bases). Trimming took 0 bases from V and 2 from J, leaving 7 bases between them. Germline CDR1 reads SGDLS; CDR2 reads YYNGEE. The CDR3 sequence is 14 residues long.

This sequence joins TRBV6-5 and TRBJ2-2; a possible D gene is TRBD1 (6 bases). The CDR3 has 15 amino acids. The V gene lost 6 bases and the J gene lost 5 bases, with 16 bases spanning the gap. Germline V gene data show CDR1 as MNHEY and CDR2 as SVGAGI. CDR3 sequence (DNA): TGTGCCAGCAGGAGCCCAGGGGCCGGGACCGGGGAGCTGTTTTTT. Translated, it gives CASRSPGAGTGELFF.

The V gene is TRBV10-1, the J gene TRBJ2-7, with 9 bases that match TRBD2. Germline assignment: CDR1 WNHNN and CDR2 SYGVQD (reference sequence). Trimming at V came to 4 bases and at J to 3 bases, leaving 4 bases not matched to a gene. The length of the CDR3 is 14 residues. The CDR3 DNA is TGCGCCAGCAGTGGGAGCGGGAGGATCTACGAGCAGTACTTC. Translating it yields CASSGSGRIYEQYF.

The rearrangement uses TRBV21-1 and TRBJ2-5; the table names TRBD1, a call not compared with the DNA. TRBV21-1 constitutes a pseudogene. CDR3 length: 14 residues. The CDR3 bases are TGTGCCAGCTGGCAGGAGGACAGGCAAGAGACCCAGTACTTC. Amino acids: CASWQEDRQETQYF.

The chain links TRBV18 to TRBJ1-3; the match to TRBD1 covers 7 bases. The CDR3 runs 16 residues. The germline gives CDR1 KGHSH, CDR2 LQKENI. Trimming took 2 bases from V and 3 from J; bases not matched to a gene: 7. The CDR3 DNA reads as TGTGCCAGCTCACCATCAGCGACAGGGCATGGAAACACCATATATTTT. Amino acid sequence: CASSPSATGHGNTIYF.

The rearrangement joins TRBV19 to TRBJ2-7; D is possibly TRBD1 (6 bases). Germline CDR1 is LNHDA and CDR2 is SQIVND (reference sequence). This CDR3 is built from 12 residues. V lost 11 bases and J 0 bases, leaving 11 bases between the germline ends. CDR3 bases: TGTGCCGAGGACAGTAACTCCTACGAGCAGTACTTC. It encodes CAEDSNSYEQYF.

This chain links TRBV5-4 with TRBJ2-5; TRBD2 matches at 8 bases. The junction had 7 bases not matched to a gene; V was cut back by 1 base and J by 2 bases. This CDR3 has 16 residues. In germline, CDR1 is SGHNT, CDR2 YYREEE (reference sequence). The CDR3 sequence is CASSLPLGGGQETQYF. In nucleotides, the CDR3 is TGTGCCAGCAGCTTGCCCCTCGGGGGGGGGCAAGAGACCCAGTACTTC.

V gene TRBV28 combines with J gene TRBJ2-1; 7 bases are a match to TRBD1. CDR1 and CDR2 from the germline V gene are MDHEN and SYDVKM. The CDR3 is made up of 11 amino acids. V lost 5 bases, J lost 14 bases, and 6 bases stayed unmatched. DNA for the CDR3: TGTGCCAGCAGTAGCACAGGGGTGGAGTTCTTC. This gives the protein CASSSTGVEFF.

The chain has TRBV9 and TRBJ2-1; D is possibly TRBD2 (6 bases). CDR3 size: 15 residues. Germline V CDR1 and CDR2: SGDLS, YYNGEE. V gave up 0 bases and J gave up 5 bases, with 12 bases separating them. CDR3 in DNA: TGTGCCAGCAGCGTAGCTCCGACTAGGAACAATGAGCAGTTCTTC. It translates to CASSVAPTRNNEQFF.

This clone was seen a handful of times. This CDR3 reads CASSLEGGNQPQHF. The CDR3, as DNA: TGCGCCAGCAGCTTGGAGGGAGGGAATCAGCCCCAGCATTTT. The V and J genes are TRBV5-1 and TRBJ1-5; D is undetermined. The CDR3 covers 14 residues. Deletions cut 0 bases from V and 4 bases from J, with 8 bases between. In germline, CDR1 is SGHRS, CDR2 YFSETQ.

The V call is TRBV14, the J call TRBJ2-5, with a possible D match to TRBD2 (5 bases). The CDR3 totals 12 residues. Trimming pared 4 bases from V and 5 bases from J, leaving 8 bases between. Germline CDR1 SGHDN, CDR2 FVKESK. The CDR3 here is CASSRLSETQYF. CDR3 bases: TGTGCCAGCAGCCGACTAAGTGAGACCCAGTACTTC. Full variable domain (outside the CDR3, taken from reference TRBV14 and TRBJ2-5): EAGVTQFPSHSVIEKGQTVTLRCDPISGHDNLYWYRRVMGKEIKFLLHFVKESKQDESGMPNNRFLAERTGGTYSTLKVQPAELEDSGVYFCASSRLSETQYFGPGTRLLVL.

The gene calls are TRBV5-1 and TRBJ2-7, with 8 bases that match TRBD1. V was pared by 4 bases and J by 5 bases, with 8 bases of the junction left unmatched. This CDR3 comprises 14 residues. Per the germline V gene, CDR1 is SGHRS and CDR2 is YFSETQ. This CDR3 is CASSETGAFDEQYF. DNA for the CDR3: TGCGCCAGCAGCGAGACAGGGGCGTTCGACGAGCAGTACTTC.

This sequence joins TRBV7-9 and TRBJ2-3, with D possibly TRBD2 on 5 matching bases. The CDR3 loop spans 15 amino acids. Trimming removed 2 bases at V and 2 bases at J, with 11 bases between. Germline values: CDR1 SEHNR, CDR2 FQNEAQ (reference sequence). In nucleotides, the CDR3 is TGTGCCAGCAGCTTATCGCGGGTCCTCACAGATACGCAGTATTTT. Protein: CASSLSRVLTDTQYF. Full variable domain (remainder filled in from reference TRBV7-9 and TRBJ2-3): DTGVSQNPRHKITKRGQNVTFRCDPISEHNRLYWYRQTLGQGPEFLTYFQNEAQLEKSRLLSDRFSAERPKGSFSTLEIQRTEQGDSAMYLCASSLSRVLTDTQYFGPGTRLTVL.

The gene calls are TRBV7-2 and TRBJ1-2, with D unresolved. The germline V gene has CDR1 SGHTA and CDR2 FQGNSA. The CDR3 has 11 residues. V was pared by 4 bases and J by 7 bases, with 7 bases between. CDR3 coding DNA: TGTGCCAGCAGCTATGTCGGTGGCTACACCTTC. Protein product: CASSYVGGYTF.

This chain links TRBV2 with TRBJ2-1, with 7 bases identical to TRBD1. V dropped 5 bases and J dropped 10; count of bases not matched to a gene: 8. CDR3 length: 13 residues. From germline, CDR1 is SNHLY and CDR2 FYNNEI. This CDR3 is CASSPQGSREQFF. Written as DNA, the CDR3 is TGTGCCAGCAGTCCACAGGGGTCGAGGGAGCAGTTCTTC.

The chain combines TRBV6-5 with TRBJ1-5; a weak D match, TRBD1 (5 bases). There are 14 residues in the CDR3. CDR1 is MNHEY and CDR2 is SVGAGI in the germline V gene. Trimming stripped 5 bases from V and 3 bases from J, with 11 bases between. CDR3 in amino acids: CASSPDRNNQPQHF. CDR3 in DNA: TGTGCCAGCAGTCCCGACAGAAACAATCAGCCCCAGCATTTT.

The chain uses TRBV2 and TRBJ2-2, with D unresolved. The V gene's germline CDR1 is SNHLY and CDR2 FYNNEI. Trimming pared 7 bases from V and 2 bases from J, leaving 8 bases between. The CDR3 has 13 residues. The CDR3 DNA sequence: TGTGCCAGCATACGCTACAACACCGGGGAGCTGTTTTTT. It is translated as CASIRYNTGELFF. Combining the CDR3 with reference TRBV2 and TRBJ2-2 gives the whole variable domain EPEVTQTPSHQVTQMGQEVILRCVPISNHLYFYWYRQILGQKVEFLVSFYNNEISEKSEIFDDQFSVERPDGSNFTLKIRSTKLEDSAMYFCASIRYNTGELFFGEGSRLTVL.

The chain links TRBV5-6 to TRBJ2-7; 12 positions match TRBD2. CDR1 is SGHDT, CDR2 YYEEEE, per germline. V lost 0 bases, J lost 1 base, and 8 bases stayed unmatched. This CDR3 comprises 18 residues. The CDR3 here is CASSLAKSTSGRSYEQYF. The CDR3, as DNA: TGTGCCAGCAGCTTGGCCAAGTCGACTAGCGGGAGATCCTACGAGCAGTACTTC.

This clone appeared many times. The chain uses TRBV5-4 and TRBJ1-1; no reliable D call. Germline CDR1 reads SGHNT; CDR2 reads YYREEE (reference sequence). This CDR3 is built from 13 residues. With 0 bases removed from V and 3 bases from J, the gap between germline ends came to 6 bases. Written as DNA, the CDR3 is TGTGCCAGCAGCTTGGCAGTCGACACTGAAGCTTTCTTT. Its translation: CASSLAVDTEAFF.

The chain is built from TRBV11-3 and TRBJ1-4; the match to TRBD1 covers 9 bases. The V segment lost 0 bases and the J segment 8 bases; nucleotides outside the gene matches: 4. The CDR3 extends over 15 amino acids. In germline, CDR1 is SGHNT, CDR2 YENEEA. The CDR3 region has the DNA TGTGCCAGCAGCTTAGACGACAGGGGGACCGAAAAACTGTTTTTT. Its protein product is CASSLDDRGTEKLFF.

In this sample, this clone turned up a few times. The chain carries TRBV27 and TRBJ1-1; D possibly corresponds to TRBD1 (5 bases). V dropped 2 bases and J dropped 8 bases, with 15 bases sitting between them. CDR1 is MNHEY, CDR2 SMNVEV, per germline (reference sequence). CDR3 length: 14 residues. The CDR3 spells CASSLRQPNREAFF. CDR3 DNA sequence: TGTGCCAGCAGTTTACGACAGCCAAATCGGGAAGCTTTCTTT.

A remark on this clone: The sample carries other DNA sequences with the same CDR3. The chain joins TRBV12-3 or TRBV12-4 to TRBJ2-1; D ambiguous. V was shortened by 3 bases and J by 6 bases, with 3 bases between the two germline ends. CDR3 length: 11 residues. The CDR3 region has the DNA TGTGCCAGCAGTTTCCTCAATGAGCAGTTCTTC. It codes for CASSFLNEQFF.

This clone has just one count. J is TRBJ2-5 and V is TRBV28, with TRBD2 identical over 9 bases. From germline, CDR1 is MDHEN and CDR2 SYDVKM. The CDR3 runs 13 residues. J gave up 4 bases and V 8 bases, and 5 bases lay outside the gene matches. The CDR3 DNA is TGTGCCAGCTGCGGGGGGGCGGGAGAGACCCAGTACTTC. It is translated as CASCGGAGETQYF.

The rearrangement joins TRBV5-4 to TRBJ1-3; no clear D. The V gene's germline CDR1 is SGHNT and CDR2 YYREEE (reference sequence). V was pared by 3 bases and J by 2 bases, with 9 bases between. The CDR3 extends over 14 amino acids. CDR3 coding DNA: TGTGCCAGCAGCTCGGGTGGTCCTGGAAACACCATATATTTT. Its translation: CASSSGGPGNTIYF.

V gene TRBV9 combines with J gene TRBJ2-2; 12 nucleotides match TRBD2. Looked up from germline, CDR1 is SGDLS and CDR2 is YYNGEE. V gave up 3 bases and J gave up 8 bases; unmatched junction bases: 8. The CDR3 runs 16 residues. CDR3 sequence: CASSGGGLAGAGELFF. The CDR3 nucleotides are TGTGCCAGCAGCGGGGGGGGACTAGCGGGTGCTGGGGAGCTGTTTTTT.

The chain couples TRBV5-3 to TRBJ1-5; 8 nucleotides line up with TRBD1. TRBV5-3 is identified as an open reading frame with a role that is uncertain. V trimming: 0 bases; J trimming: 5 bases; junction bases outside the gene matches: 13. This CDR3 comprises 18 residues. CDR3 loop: CARSLDMGKYRGYQPQHF. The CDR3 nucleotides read TGTGCCAGAAGCTTGGACATGGGGAAGTACAGGGGGTATCAGCCCCAGCATTTT.